This T cell receptor (beta chain) comes out of a study of long-term antiretroviral therapy in people with HIV. Study-wide background: Collection of the earliest samples took place about a decade ahead of the 2015 immediate-ART recommendation.

The CDR3 is 14 residues long. CDR1 and CDR2 from the germline V gene are MDHEN and SYDVKM. Trimming stripped 2 bases from V and 10 bases from J, with 15 bases between. Overall study results and limits: No data on ART adherence, viral resistance or therapy changes. Post-ART, diversity grew, though it stayed under transplant donor control levels.

As to this clone: Its antigen is as yet unknown.

Samples were assayed with immunoSEQ v3.0 at survey level. Sequencing was designed to cover 40,000-50,000 T-cell genomes in each sample. Generated by immunoSEQ multiplex PCR, the TCRdb table keeps only in-frame clones and is missing some. The repertoire consists of about 22,000 clones, with 70% to 90% occurring once and the leading ten covering 3.9%. The specimen comprised unsorted PBMCs, sampled approximately 4 years after starting antiretroviral therapy. The rearrangement links TRBV28 to TRBJ2-1; the D gene could be TRBD1 or TRBD2 (6 bases each). This receptor was taken from a man younger than 35 with HIV. The CDR3 DNA follows: TGTGCCAGCAGTTTACCCCGGGGGCCCCGGGAGCAGTTCTTC. The encoded protein is CASSLPRGPREQFF.